The 19 T cell receptor beta chains listed next were all sequenced from one sample in a study of CD4 T cells in relation to SARS-CoV-2 and coronaviruses. These receptors have no known antigen. The table came from immunoSEQ multiplex PCR; TCRdb's copy has only in-frame clones and leaves some out. The data show 35,000 or so clones, with approximately 80% seen just once and about 20% held by the top ten. Source material: memory CD4+ T cells from PBMCs, cultured in vitro. The origin of the receptors is an adult with COVID-19.

The V gene is TRBV6-5, the J gene TRBJ1-1, with a possible D match to TRBD1 (6 bases). The CDR3 is 13 residues long. V lost 6 bases and J 4 bases, leaving 12 bases between the germline ends. Germline lookup yields CDR1 MNHEY and CDR2 SVGAGI. CDR3 sequence reads: CASSETGLTEAFF. The CDR3 DNA follows: TGTGCCAGCAGCGAGACAGGCCTCACTGAAGCTTTCTTT.

V is TRBV23-1 and J is TRBJ1-4; D call uncertain. TRBV23-1 falls under the ORF class, with uncertain function. The CDR3 loop spans 14 amino acids. With 6 bases removed from V and 0 bases from J, the gap between germline ends came to 8 bases. Here the CDR3 reads CASSKKATNEKLFF. The CDR3 nucleotides are TGCGCCAGCAGCAAGAAGGCAACTAATGAAAAACTGTTTTTT.

The J gene is TRBJ2-1, the V gene TRBV7-8; 7 bases align to TRBD2. The V and J ends lost 5 bases and 4 bases, in that order; junction bases with no gene match: 8. Germline CDR1 and CDR2: SGHVS and FQNEAQ. The length of the CDR3 is 15 residues. Written as DNA, the CDR3 is TGTGCCAGCAGCCTATTGCTAGCGGAATACAATGAGCAGTTCTTC. Its translation is CASSLLLAEYNEQFF.

The sample holds a few counts of this clone. The chain is built from TRBV11-2 and TRBJ2-3; TRBD2 aligns across 8 bases. CDR1 SGHAT and CDR2 FQNNGV come from the germline V gene. The CDR3 runs 15 residues. Unmatched junction bases numbered 10, after V lost 5 bases and J lost 6 bases. The CDR3 DNA sequence: TGTGCCAGCAGCAACTTCCGGGAGGGCCTCGATACGCAGTATTTT. Its translation is CASSNFREGLDTQYF.

The CDR3 loop is CSASKAQSSYNEQFF. The CDR3 bases are TGCAGTGCTAGTAAGGCCCAAAGCTCCTACAATGAGCAGTTCTTC. This chain uses TRBV20-1 with TRBJ2-1; D call uncertain. The V gene lost 3 bases and the J gene lost 0 bases, with 12 bases spanning the gap. Germline V gene sequence: CDR1 DFQATT, CDR2 SNEGSKA (reference sequence). The length of the CDR3 is 15 residues.

DNA of the CDR3: TGTGCCAGCAGCTTGTTCCCTAGCGGAAGCTACGAGCAGTACTTC. Its translation: CASSLFPSGSYEQYF. The gene calls are TRBV11-1 and TRBJ2-7; 7 positions agree with TRBD2. This CDR3 spans 15 amino acids. Losses at the gene ends were 3 bases for V and 3 bases for J; bases not matched to a gene: 8. Germline CDR1 reads SGHAT; CDR2 reads FQDESV (reference sequence).

The chain recombines TRBV5-1 with TRBJ1-1; 9 bases line up with TRBD1. The V gene end was trimmed by 0 bases and the J gene end by 1 base; junction bases not matched to a gene: 1. Germline CDR1 reads SGHRS; CDR2 reads YFSETQ. The CDR3 runs 15 residues. CDR3 DNA sequence: TGCGCCAGCAGCTTGGGGGGACAGGGGAACACTGAAGCTTTCTTT. The encoded protein is CASSLGGQGNTEAFF. Drawing the rest from reference TRBV5-1 and TRBJ1-1, the complete variable domain is KAGVTQTPRYLIKTRGQQVTLSCSPISGHRSVSWYQQTPGQGLQFLFEYFSETQRNKGNFPGRFSGRQFSNSRSEMNVSTLELGDSALYLCASSLGGQGNTEAFFGQGTRLTVV.

This clone occurred a few times. The chain couples TRBV2 to TRBJ2-3; D not resolved. This CDR3 spans 13 amino acids. The germline CDR1 and CDR2 sequences are SNHLY and FYNNEI. Deletions cut 7 bases from V and 2 bases from J, with 10 bases between. CDR3 amino acids: CASNPPFTDTQYF. The DNA for the CDR3 is TGTGCCAGCAACCCTCCCTTCACAGATACGCAGTATTTT.

The chain couples TRBV29-1 to TRBJ1-2; D remains unclear. Germline V gene sequence: CDR1 SQVTM, CDR2 ANQGSEA. The CDR3 length is 11 residues. V dropped 7 bases and J dropped 7 bases, with 13 bases sitting between them. CDR3 DNA sequence: TGCAGCGACCTAAACGGTCTTGGCTACACCTTC. Translating it yields CSDLNGLGYTF.

This clone appeared once. This chain joins TRBV5-1 and TRBJ2-3, with D tentatively TRBD1 (6 bases). Germline CDR1 reads SGHRS; CDR2 reads YFSETQ. This CDR3 spans 17 amino acids. V was clipped by 4 bases and J by 0 bases, with 18 bases between them. The CDR3 DNA sequence: TGCGCCAGCAGCCCCGGACAGAGAAAATCTAGCACAGATACGCAGTATTTT. Its protein is CASSPGQRKSSTDTQYF.

The rearrangement joins TRBV28 to TRBJ1-2; D gene ambiguous. Germline V gene sequence: CDR1 MDHEN, CDR2 SYDVKM. CDR3 length: 13 residues. V lost 3 bases to trimming and J lost 5 bases, with 10 bases between them. The CDR3 loop is CASSFPELYGYTF. CDR3 DNA: TGTGCCAGCAGTTTTCCTGAACTGTATGGCTACACCTTC.

The chain combines TRBV7-2 with TRBJ2-7, with 10 bases aligning to TRBD2. V was pared by 4 bases and J by 5 bases, with 8 bases of the junction left unmatched. The length of the CDR3 is 15 residues. Germline V gives CDR1 SGHTA, CDR2 FQGNSA. CDR3 nucleotide sequence: TGTGCCAGCAGCTCACCTCAGCGGGAGGGGGACGAGCAGTACTTC. Translated: CASSSPQREGDEQYF.

This rearrangement joins TRBV19 to TRBJ2-1; TRBD1 aligns across 7 bases. CDR3 length: 19 residues. The trim removed 3 bases at V and 1 base at J, leaving 15 bases unmatched. The V gene's germline CDR1 is LNHDA and CDR2 SQIVND (reference sequence). CDR3 in amino acids: CASSIPGQAYQFSYNEQFF. The CDR3 DNA is TGTGCCAGTAGTATCCCCGGACAGGCGTACCAGTTTTCCTACAATGAGCAGTTCTTC.

The chain is built from TRBV5-1 and TRBJ1-1; D ambiguous. The V and J ends lost 0 bases and 7 bases respectively, with 4 bases between them. Germline V gene data show CDR1 as SGHRS and CDR2 as YFSETQ. This CDR3 contains 11 residues. In nucleotides, the CDR3 is TGCGCCAGCAGCTTGGCAGGTGAAGCTTTCTTT. It encodes CASSLAGEAFF.

This chain connects TRBV11-3 to TRBJ2-3; 8 nucleotides agree with TRBD1. CDR1 is SGHNT and CDR2 is YENEEA in the germline V gene. This CDR3 has 15 residues. V was pared by 4 bases and J by 4 bases, with 7 bases of the junction left unmatched. CDR3 DNA: TGTGCCAGCAGCTCGTCAGGGGGCCAAGCAGATACGCAGTATTTT. This gives the protein CASSSSGGQADTQYF.

The chain couples TRBV24-1 to TRBJ2-7; D may match TRBD1 or TRBD2 (6 bases each). The CDR3 has 15 residues. Trimming removed 5 bases from V and 5 bases from J, with 18 bases in between. From germline, CDR1 is KGHDR and CDR2 SFDVKD. CDR3 sequence: CATSATGGGRNEQYF. For the CDR3, the DNA is TGTGCCACCAGTGCAACTGGTGGGGGGCGCAACGAGCAGTACTTC.

The chain recombines TRBV7-3 with TRBJ2-3; D might be TRBD2 (6 bases). Germline V CDR1 and CDR2: SGHTA, FQGTGA. V lost 2 bases to trimming and J lost 0 bases, with 9 bases between them. CDR3 size: 15 residues. CDR3 bases: TGTGCCAGCAGCTTATATGGGACTAGCACAGATACGCAGTATTTT. Protein product: CASSLYGTSTDTQYF.

This clone was counted only a few times. The chain recombines TRBV13 with TRBJ1-6; D not resolved. CDR1 and CDR2 from the germline V gene are PRHDT and FYEKMQ (reference sequence). This CDR3 is built from 19 residues. Deletions cut 5 bases from V and 0 bases from J, with 20 bases between. As DNA, the CDR3 is TGTGCCAGCAGCCGCGGACTCTGGTCGGCGAACTCCTATAATTCACCCCTCCACTTT. This sequence encodes CASSRGLWSANSYNSPLHF.

This clone has just a few counts. The chain joins TRBV14 to TRBJ2-1, with 7 bases lining up with TRBD1. Germline CDR1 SGHDN, CDR2 FVKESK. The CDR3 spans 16 residues. The trim removed 1 base at V and 1 base at J, leaving 4 bases unmatched. In nucleotides, the CDR3 is TGTGCCAGCAGCCAAGTGACAGGGATGTCCTACAATGAGCAGTTCTTC. This gives the protein CASSQVTGMSYNEQFF.